A single sample is the source of the 25 T cell receptor beta chains below, sequenced in a study of Ad26.COV2.S vaccination and SARS-CoV-2 variants. Treatment noted: over 15 received Ad26.COV2.S at low or high dose, single or two shots; about 5 received placebo; per-sample allocation not given. It was on day 63 after the first vaccine or placebo injection that samples were taken. The method was immunoSEQ multiplex PCR; TCRdb's version includes in-frame clones alone and lacks a portion of them. Of a few hundred thousand clones listed, 89% are singletons. This specimen was peripheral blood, taken in a trial of Ad26.COV2.S vaccine versus placebo. The receptors shown here come from a person aged 18 to 65 who received the Ad26.COV2.S COVID-19 vaccine or a placebo.

The chain recombines TRBV19 with TRBJ1-2, with D tentatively TRBD1 (6 bases). Germline CDR1 and CDR2: LNHDA and SQIVND (reference sequence). The length of the CDR3 is 16 residues. V lost 5 bases, J lost 4 bases, and 20 bases lay in between. CDR3 nucleotides: TGTGCCAGTAGTCCCGACCCGGGACACACTTCCTATGGCTACACCTTC. Its translation: CASSPDPGHTSYGYTF.

The rearrangement joins TRBV3-1 (or the pseudogene TRBV3-2) to TRBJ2-7; D gene unclear. The CDR3 has 14 amino acids. CDR1 and CDR2 from the germline V gene are LGHDT and YNNKEL (reference sequence). Deletions cut 2 bases from V and 0 bases from J, with 8 bases between. The CDR3 DNA follows: TGTGCCAGCAGCCAACAAGGTAGCTCCTACGAGCAGTACTTC. It yields the protein CASSQQGSSYEQYF.

J is TRBJ1-6 and V is TRBV3-1 (or the pseudogene TRBV3-2), with 11 nucleotides matching TRBD1. V dropped 4 bases and J dropped 10; count of bases not matched to a gene: 3. CDR1 and CDR2 (germline): LGHDT, YNNKEL (reference sequence). The CDR3 extends over 14 amino acids. The CDR3 loop is CASSRTGGKSPLHF. The CDR3 DNA reads TGTGCCAGCAGCCGGACAGGGGGCAAGTCACCCCTCCACTTT.

The chain couples TRBV7-3 to TRBJ2-1; 12 bases line up with TRBD2. This CDR3 region has 19 residues. Germline-derived CDR1 and CDR2 are SGHTA and FQGTGA. Trimming at V came to 5 bases and at J to 4 bases, leaving 15 bases not matched to a gene. The CDR3 protein is CASSMKQPGLAGFYNEQFF. In DNA, the CDR3 is TGTGCCAGCAGCATGAAACAGCCGGGACTAGCGGGCTTTTACAATGAGCAGTTCTTC.

V usage is TRBV27 and J usage is TRBJ2-3; either TRBD1 or TRBD2 may supply D (6 bases each). The germline V gene has CDR1 MNHEY and CDR2 SMNVEV (reference sequence). The V end lost 5 bases, the J end lost 3 bases, and 21 bases lay between the germline ends. This CDR3 region has 17 residues. Here the CDR3 DNA reads TGTGCCAGCAGTCCAGAGAGGGGGGCCGGTAGGACAGATACGCAGTATTTT. This gives the protein CASSPERGAGRTDTQYF.

This sequence joins TRBV20-1 and TRBJ1-2; D unresolved. Trimming stripped 6 bases from V and 7 bases from J, with 12 bases between. Germline lookup yields CDR1 DFQATT and CDR2 SNEGSKA (reference sequence). This CDR3 contains 11 residues. The CDR3 spells CSATVGFGYTF. The CDR3 DNA follows: TGCAGTGCAACAGTCGGGTTTGGCTACACCTTC.

This clone was picked up a small number of times. In DNA form, the CDR3 reads TGTGCCAGCAGTGAAGGCGGCTTCGACAATGAGCAGTTCTTC. It is translated as CASSEGGFDNEQFF. V gene TRBV2 combines with J gene TRBJ2-1; D gene ambiguous. The germline V and J ends were trimmed by 1 base and 5 bases, with 9 bases remaining between them. Germline V CDR1 and CDR2: SNHLY, FYNNEI. The CDR3 contains 14 residues.

The genes are TRBV19 and TRBJ1-5; D not certain. Germline loops: CDR1 LNHDA, CDR2 SQIVND (reference sequence). The CDR3 consists of 14 residues. V gave up 7 bases and J gave up 3 bases, with 13 bases separating them. The chain's CDR3 is CASKEGIPNQPQHF. The DNA for the CDR3 is TGTGCCAGTAAAGAAGGGATTCCCAATCAGCCCCAGCATTTT.

This clone was picked up a small number of times. This rearrangement joins TRBV29-1 to TRBJ1-2, with 8 nucleotides matching TRBD1. The CDR3 runs 14 residues. Germline V gives CDR1 SQVTM, CDR2 ANQGSEA. V gave up 0 bases and J gave up 3 bases; unmatched junction bases: 3. The chain's CDR3 is CSVEEGQGDYGYTF. CDR3 coding DNA: TGCAGCGTTGAAGAAGGACAGGGAGACTATGGCTACACCTTC.

The chain joins TRBV19 to TRBJ1-1; D call uncertain. The germline gives CDR1 LNHDA, CDR2 SQIVND (reference sequence). Trimming pared 3 bases from V and 9 bases from J, leaving 5 bases between. This CDR3 is 10 amino acids long. The CDR3 DNA reads as TGTGCCAGTAGTATGGGGAAAGCTTTCTTT. Amino acids: CASSMGKAFF.

This clone was observed a handful of times. The chain has TRBV6-5 and TRBJ2-5, with 10 bases fitting TRBD2. CDR1 and CDR2 from the germline V gene are MNHEY and SVGAGI. With 6 bases clipped from V and 1 base from J, the junction kept 5 bases outside the gene matches. The CDR3 contains 15 residues. CDR3 bases: TGTGCCAGCAGGACCAGCGGGAGGGTCCAAGAGACCCAGTACTTC. It translates to CASRTSGRVQETQYF.

The J gene is TRBJ1-2, the V gene TRBV4-2; 12 positions agree with TRBD1. The CDR3 is made up of 16 amino acids. Germline V gives CDR1 LGHNA, CDR2 YNFKEQ. The V and J ends lost 4 bases and 8 bases, in that order; junction bases with no gene match: 11. The CDR3 reads CASSPAQGQGAEGYTF. CDR3 in DNA: TGTGCCAGCAGCCCCGCCCAGGGACAGGGGGCGGAAGGCTACACCTTC.

This chain links TRBV11-3 with TRBJ1-2, with 10 bases aligning to TRBD1. CDR3 length: 16 amino acids. V lost 5 bases, J lost 8 bases, and 14 bases stayed unmatched. Germline V gene sequence: CDR1 SGHNT, CDR2 YENEEA. The CDR3 DNA is TGTGCCAGCAGCCTGCCGGGGACCGGGACAGGGGCCGGCTACACCTTC. Protein sequence: CASSLPGTGTGAGYTF.

The chain uses TRBV28 and TRBJ2-5; possible D gene TRBD1, 5 bases. CDR3 length: 16 residues. Germline V lookup: CDR1 MDHEN, CDR2 SYDVKM. Trimming removed 2 bases from V and 4 bases from J, with 17 bases in between. Here the CDR3 reads CASSLAGRVGSETQYF. CDR3 DNA sequence: TGTGCCAGCAGTTTAGCTGGCAGGGTAGGGTCAGAGACCCAGTACTTC.

This clone was counted once. The chain couples TRBV15 to TRBJ2-7; D remains ambiguous. This CDR3 contains 15 residues. Per germline, CDR1 LNHNV and CDR2 YYDKDF (reference sequence). V dropped 0 bases and J dropped 0 bases, with 9 bases sitting between them. The CDR3 loop reads CATSREAKSSYEQYF. The CDR3 coding sequence is TGTGCCACCAGCAGAGAGGCCAAGAGCTCCTACGAGCAGTACTTC. The complete variable domain, with remaining parts taken from reference TRBV15 and TRBJ2-7, reads DAMVIQNPRYQVTQFGKPVTLSCSQTLNHNVMYWYQQKSSQAPKLLFHYYDKDFNNEADTPDNFQSRRPNTSFCFLDIRSPGLGDTAMYLCATSREAKSSYEQYFGPGTRLTVT.

The rearrangement uses TRBV2 and TRBJ1-2, with a weak D call TRBD1 (5 bases). CDR1 is SNHLY, CDR2 FYNNEI, per germline. This CDR3 contains 13 residues. V lost 6 bases and J 6 bases, leaving 14 bases between the germline ends. The CDR3, as DNA: TGTGCCAGCAGAGGGGATTTTGGGGATGGCTACACCTTC. Protein sequence: CASRGDFGDGYTF. Variable domain in full (rest from reference TRBV2 and TRBJ1-2): EPEVTQTPSHQVTQMGQEVILRCVPISNHLYFYWYRQILGQKVEFLVSFYNNEISEKSEIFDDQFSVERPDGSNFTLKIRSTKLEDSAMYFCASRGDFGDGYTFGSGTRLTVV.

The V gene is TRBV15, the J gene TRBJ1-2; 8 bases line up with TRBD1. CDR3 length: 14 amino acids. Trimming cost V 0 bases and J 7 bases; bases outside gene matches: 4. Germline-derived CDR1 and CDR2 are LNHNV and YYDKDF (reference sequence). CDR3 bases: TGTGCCACCAGCAGAGATCTGACAGGGGCTGGCTACACCTTC. Its translation is CATSRDLTGAGYTF.

The chain combines TRBV18 with TRBJ1-2; weak D call: TRBD1 (5 bases). CDR3 size: 14 residues. Germline lookup yields CDR1 KGHSH and CDR2 LQKENI. The germline V and J ends were trimmed by 3 bases and 4 bases, with 12 bases remaining between them. The CDR3 coding sequence is TGTGCCAGCTCACCCGGCAGGGAGGGCTATGGCTACACCTTC. This codes for CASSPGREGYGYTF.

V and J are TRBV7-3 and TRBJ2-3; 8 bases are a match to TRBD2. CDR3 length: 14 residues. V lost 5 bases, J lost 1 base, and 2 bases stayed unmatched. Germline V CDR1 and CDR2: SGHTA, FQGTGA. This CDR3 reads CASSRSGGTDTQYF. CDR3 nucleotides: TGTGCCAGCAGCCGTAGCGGGGGCACAGATACGCAGTATTTT.

This sequence joins TRBV30 and TRBJ2-1; 9 nucleotides align to TRBD2. The CDR3 loop spans 20 amino acids. V gave up 2 bases and J gave up 5 bases; unmatched junction bases: 22. CDR1 and CDR2 from the germline V gene are GTSNPN and SVGIG (reference sequence). In nucleotides, the CDR3 is TGTGCCTGGAGTTTTTGGGGGGCTAGCGGGACTGTAAGGAGAGACAATGAGCAGTTCTTC. This sequence encodes CAWSFWGASGTVRRDNEQFF.

The rearrangement uses TRBV6-2 or TRBV6-3 and TRBJ2-7; D gene ambiguous. This CDR3 has 10 residues. Between the trimmed V and J ends, which lost 4 bases and 6 bases, there was a span of 4 bases. Germline CDR1 is MNHEY and CDR2 is SVGEGT. CDR3 in amino acids: CASSFPEQYF. DNA for the CDR3: TGTGCCAGCAGTTTTCCCGAGCAGTACTTC.

The chain recombines TRBV30 with TRBJ1-4, with D possibly being TRBD1 (6 bases). The CDR3 contains 12 residues. From germline, CDR1 is GTSNPN and CDR2 SVGIG (reference sequence). V shed 6 bases and J shed 8 bases, with 13 bases lying between them. In DNA, the CDR3 is TGTGCCTGCCGGGGGCAAGGGGAAAAACTGTTTTTT. Residues: CACRGQGEKLFF.

This sequence joins TRBV3-1 (or the pseudogene TRBV3-2) and TRBJ2-7, with D perhaps TRBD2 (5 bases). CDR3 length equals 14 residues. V lost 6 bases, J lost 1 base, and 13 bases lay in between. Per germline, CDR1 LGHDT and CDR2 YNNKEL (reference sequence). CDR3 in amino acids: CASRVRTGSYEQYF. The CDR3 DNA is TGTGCCAGCAGGGTACGGACGGGATCCTACGAGCAGTACTTC.

The rearrangement uses TRBV7-6 and TRBJ2-7; 12 bases line up with TRBD2. This CDR3 has 18 residues. V dropped 0 bases and J dropped 2; count of bases not matched to a gene: 8. Germline CDR1 and CDR2: SGHVS and FNYEAQ. This chain's CDR3 is CASSLAPLAGGFPYEQYF. DNA for the CDR3: TGTGCCAGCAGCTTAGCGCCACTAGCGGGAGGTTTCCCCTACGAGCAGTACTTC.

The rearrangement links TRBV5-1 to TRBJ2-3; tentatively, D is TRBD2 (5 bases). Germline CDR1 is SGHRS and CDR2 is YFSETQ. The length of the CDR3 is 15 residues. V lost 0 bases, J lost 5 bases, and 13 bases lay in between. The DNA for the CDR3 is TGCGCCAGCAGCTTGGGGCCCGGGATCGGAGATACGCAGTATTTT. Its translation is CASSLGPGIGDTQYF.